This section outlines one TCR beta chain sequence together with its context. The data were produced by immunoSEQ multiplex PCR, yet TCRdb's version contains in-frame clones alone and is incomplete. The data show 55,000 or so clones, around 92% seen once. This record belongs to a study of T cell changes during pregnancy in multiple sclerosis. The sample consisted of CD4+ T cells from peripheral blood mononuclear cells, taken after pregnancy. This sequence was found in a female donor with multiple sclerosis, enrolled in a pregnancy study.

The CDR3 region has the DNA TGCGCCAGCAGTCAATCTCGGGGGGGCGGAATGAACACTGAAGCTTTCTTT. This translates into CASSQSRGGGMNTEAFF. This chain uses TRBV23-1 with TRBJ1-1; possible D gene TRBD1, 6 bases. TRBV23-1 is treated as an ORF (open reading frame) with a function not yet certain. Trimming took 0 bases from V and 0 from J, leaving 14 bases between them. This CDR3 is built from 17 residues.